Below, 18 T cell receptor beta chains from the same sample are listed, as sequenced in a study of identifying expanded T cells in peripheral blood. Using immunoSEQ multiplex PCR, the repertoire was profiled, and TCRdb retains in-frame clones only, with some absent. Among tens of thousands of clones listed, around 89% were seen once. The specimen was blood. The receptors here all came from a person aged 18-70 years in good health.

The chain recombines TRBV6-1 with TRBJ2-5; possible D gene TRBD2, 6 bases. CDR3 length equals 17 residues. V was clipped by 2 bases and J by 7 bases, with 23 bases between them. Germline CDR1 is MNHNS and CDR2 is SASEGT. The CDR3 is CASSESLWFGQAGTQYF. CDR3 DNA: TGTGCCAGCAGTGAATCTCTATGGTTTGGCCAAGCGGGGACCCAGTACTTC.

The chain combines TRBV28 with TRBJ2-2, with 14 nucleotides matching TRBD2. The CDR3 length is 16 residues. V gave up 5 bases and J gave up 5 bases; unmatched junction bases: 4. CDR1 is MDHEN, CDR2 SYDVKM, per germline. CDR3 bases: TGTGCCAGCAGTATGACTAGCGGGAGGGGTACCGGGGAGCTGTTTTTT. This gives the protein CASSMTSGRGTGELFF.

The chain uses TRBV11-2 and TRBJ2-1; 12 bases are shared with TRBD2. V dropped 3 bases and J dropped 7; count of bases not matched to a gene: 1. The germline V gene has CDR1 SGHAT and CDR2 FQNNGV. The CDR3 loop spans 14 amino acids. The CDR3 region is CASSLGLAGNEQFF. CDR3 nucleotide sequence: TGTGCCAGCAGCTTGGGACTAGCGGGTAATGAGCAGTTCTTC. The full variable domain, with the rest looked up from reference TRBV11-2 and TRBJ2-1, is EAGVAQSPRYKIIEKRQSVAFWCNPISGHATLYWYQQILGQGPKLLIQFQNNGVVDDSQLPKDRFSAERLKGVDSTLKIQPAKLEDSAVYLCASSLGLAGNEQFFGPGTRLTVL.

The genes are TRBV6-5 and TRBJ1-6; D not certain. The V gene lost 5 bases and the J gene lost 8 bases, with 10 bases spanning the gap. This CDR3 comprises 13 residues. From germline, CDR1 is MNHEY and CDR2 SVGAGI. The CDR3, as DNA: TGTGCCAGCAGTCTCCAGGAAGATTCACCCCTCCACTTT. Amino acids: CASSLQEDSPLHF.

The chain carries TRBV5-5 and TRBJ1-6; possible D gene TRBD1, 5 bases. The CDR3 sequence is 18 residues long. In germline, CDR1 is SGHKS, CDR2 YYEKEE (reference sequence). V was cut by 4 bases and J by 9 bases, with 26 bases left in between. The CDR3 region is CASSQALVSEGLVSPLHF. Written as DNA, the CDR3 is TGTGCCAGCAGCCAAGCTCTTGTGAGCGAGGGGTTAGTTTCACCCCTCCACTTT.

The chain is built from TRBV25-1 and TRBJ2-1, with TRBD2 matching 10 bases. Germline assignment: CDR1 MGHDK and CDR2 SYGVNS. With 3 bases clipped from V and 5 bases from J, the junction kept 7 bases outside the gene matches. The CDR3 has 16 amino acids. The CDR3 loop reads CASSDSGTSVNNEQFF. The CDR3 DNA is TGTGCCAGCAGTGACTCCGGGACTAGCGTGAACAATGAGCAGTTCTTC. Complete variable domain (other parts from reference TRBV25-1 and TRBJ2-1): EADIYQTPRYLVIGTGKKITLECSQTMGHDKMYWYQQDPGMELHLIHYSYGVNSTEKGDLSSESTVSRIRTEHFPLTLESARPSHTSQYLCASSDSGTSVNNEQFFGPGTRLTVL.

The J gene is TRBJ2-2, the V gene TRBV7-9; D is unclear. V lost 2 bases and J lost 6, with 4 bases in between. The germline V gene has CDR1 SEHNR and CDR2 FQNEAQ (reference sequence). The CDR3 totals 12 residues. The CDR3 sequence is CASSLWAGELFF. The DNA of the CDR3 is TGTGCCAGCAGCTTATGGGCCGGGGAGCTGTTTTTT.

The rearrangement links TRBV6-4 to TRBJ2-2, with D perhaps TRBD1 (5 bases). V was trimmed by 4 bases and J by 7 bases, leaving 16 bases between them. The CDR3 sequence is 15 residues long. Germline V lookup: CDR1 MRHNA, CDR2 SNTAGT. CDR3 amino acids: CASSVAQAGVGELFF. The CDR3 coding sequence is TGTGCCAGCAGTGTAGCACAGGCAGGCGTCGGGGAGCTGTTTTTT.

J is TRBJ2-7 and V is TRBV28, with 10 bases fitting TRBD2. CDR1 is MDHEN, CDR2 SYDVKM, per germline. The length of the CDR3 is 17 residues. V shed 4 bases and J 0 bases; nucleotides not matched to a gene: 9. CDR3 residues: CASSSPRLAGASYEQYF. In DNA, the CDR3 is TGTGCCAGCAGTTCCCCCAGACTAGCGGGTGCCTCCTACGAGCAGTACTTC. Looking up the rest from reference TRBV28 and TRBJ2-7 gives the full variable domain: DVKVTQSSRYLVKRTGEKVFLECVQDMDHENMFWYRQDPGLGLRLIYFSYDVKMKEKGDIPEGYSVSREKKERFSLILESASTNQTSMYLCASSSPRLAGASYEQYFGPGTRLTVT.

The CDR3 sequence: CASSRYTDAKAFF. The CDR3 region has the DNA TGTGCCAGCAGCCGATACACAGACGCAAAAGCTTTCTTT. This chain uses TRBV5-4 with TRBJ1-1; D not certain. Germline V CDR1 and CDR2: SGHNT, YYREEE (reference sequence). The CDR3 totals 13 residues. V lost 4 bases, J lost 9 bases, and 16 bases lay in between.

V gene TRBV2 combines with J gene TRBJ1-2, with a possible D match to TRBD1 (5 bases). Germline V gives CDR1 SNHLY, CDR2 FYNNEI. The CDR3 loop spans 15 amino acids. V lost 6 bases and J lost 4, with 18 bases in between. CDR3 DNA: TGTGCCAGCAGCCCAACGGGGGAGTTGAGCTATGGCTACACCTTC. It specifies CASSPTGELSYGYTF.

The rearrangement joins TRBV10-3 to TRBJ1-2; 7 nucleotides match TRBD1. This CDR3 is 12 amino acids long. CDR1 ENHRY and CDR2 SYGVKD come from the germline V gene. The V gene end was trimmed by 2 bases and the J gene end by 8 bases; junction bases not matched to a gene: 2. CDR3 sequence (DNA): TGTGCCATCAGTGAGGACAGGGTAGGCTACACCTTC. Its translation: CAISEDRVGYTF.

V usage is TRBV11-2 and J usage is TRBJ1-3, with D unclear. V was pared by 1 base and J by 2 bases, with 9 bases between. Germline CDR1 and CDR2: SGHAT and FQNNGV. CDR3 length: 15 amino acids. CDR3 amino acids: CASSLGGPPGNTIYF. CDR3 bases: TGTGCCAGCAGCTTAGGAGGGCCCCCTGGAAACACCATATATTTT.

The CDR3 DNA is TGTGCCAGTAGTACTAGCGGGAGCTCCTACAATGAGCAGTTCTTC. This sequence encodes CASSTSGSSYNEQFF. The chain has TRBV19 and TRBJ2-1, with TRBD2 matching over 10 bases. From germline, CDR1 is LNHDA and CDR2 SQIVND (reference sequence). Trimming cost V 4 bases and J 0 bases; bases outside gene matches: 0. There are 15 residues in the CDR3.

This rearrangement joins TRBV6-5 to TRBJ2-7, with 9 bases matching TRBD1. After removal of 6 bases from V and 7 bases from J, the junction contained 7 bases not matched to a gene. CDR1 is MNHEY and CDR2 is SVGAGI in the germline V gene. The CDR3 runs to 13 residues. The CDR3: CASSRGQGQEQYF. The DNA for the CDR3 is TGTGCCAGCAGCCGAGGACAGGGGCAAGAGCAGTACTTC.

This clone was seen a handful of times. The rearrangement uses TRBV4-3 and TRBJ2-7; 7 bases map to TRBD2. The germline V gene encodes CDR1 LGHNA and CDR2 YSLEER. The V segment lost 0 bases and the J segment 2 bases; nucleotides outside the gene matches: 4. CDR3 length: 15 residues. CDR3 nucleotides: TGCGCCAGCAGCCAAGACTGGGCGGGAGCCTACGAGCAGTACTTC. Translating it yields CASSQDWAGAYEQYF.

This chain uses TRBV28 with TRBJ1-5; D unresolved. Germline CDR1 MDHEN, CDR2 SYDVKM. This CDR3 is 13 amino acids long. Between the trimmed V and J ends, which lost 3 bases and 0 bases, there was a span of 3 bases. Here the CDR3 reads CASSFGSNQPQHF. In nucleotides, the CDR3 is TGTGCCAGCAGTTTCGGTAGCAATCAGCCCCAGCATTTT.

The chain joins TRBV4-2 to TRBJ2-2; D may be TRBD2 (6 bases). The CDR3 has 16 amino acids. Germline V lookup: CDR1 LGHNA, CDR2 YNFKEQ. Trimming left V 4 bases short and J 1 base short, with 13 bases between. The CDR3 region is CASSPPGDQNTGELFF. Here the CDR3 DNA reads TGTGCCAGCAGCCCCCCGGGGGATCAGAACACCGGGGAGCTGTTTTTT.